What follows are 13 T cell receptor beta chains derived from one specimen sequenced in a study of blood T cell repertoires in COVID-19. Profiled with immunoSEQ multiplex PCR; TCRdb holds only in-frame clones, not every one. The sample lists 95,000 to 150,000 clones, about four fifths occurring once. What was sequenced was PBMCs or T cells enriched from blood (not recorded which). These receptors originate from a woman in her twenties or thirties who had recovered from COVID-19.

This chain joins TRBV12-3 or TRBV12-4 and TRBJ1-1, with D possibly matching TRBD1 (5 bases). The CDR3 is made up of 13 amino acids. With 3 bases removed from V and 11 bases from J, the gap between germline ends came to 16 bases. The CDR3 sequence: CASSLGLRGVAFF. As DNA, the CDR3 is TGTGCCAGCAGTTTGGGTTTGCGGGGGGTGGCTTTCTTT.

This chain joins TRBV7-3 and TRBJ2-1; 12 nucleotides agree with TRBD2. The germline CDR1 and CDR2 sequences are SGHTA and FQGTGA. V gave up 1 base and J gave up 6 bases; unmatched junction bases: 4. The CDR3 totals 16 residues. CDR3: CASSLRASGRGNEQFF. For the CDR3, the DNA is TGTGCCAGCAGCTTAAGAGCTAGCGGGAGGGGCAATGAGCAGTTCTTC. Supplemented by reference TRBV7-3 and TRBJ2-1, the full variable domain reads GAGVSQTPSNKVTEKGKYVELRCDPISGHTALYWYRQSLGQGPEFLIYFQGTGAADDSGLPNDRFFAVRPEGSVSTLKIQRTERGDSAVYLCASSLRASGRGNEQFFGPGTRLTVL.

V and J are TRBV27 and TRBJ2-5, with D perhaps TRBD1 (8 bases). V shed 1 base and J shed 7 bases, with 16 bases lying between them. This CDR3 spans 15 amino acids. Germline CDR1 reads MNHEY; CDR2 reads SMNVEV (reference sequence). The CDR3 nucleotides read TGTGCCAGCAGTTTATTCAGGGGGCGCGGGGGGACCCAGTACTTC. Its protein is CASSLFRGRGGTQYF.

V usage is TRBV4-2 and J usage is TRBJ1-5; no definite D call. The germline gives CDR1 LGHNA, CDR2 YNFKEQ. The CDR3 contains 12 residues. V lost 1 base to trimming and J lost 7 bases, with 5 bases between them. The CDR3 coding sequence is TGTGCCAGCAGCCAAGTCGGGCAGCCCCAGCATTTT. Translation: CASSQVGQPQHF.

This chain connects TRBV4-3 to TRBJ2-3, with TRBD1 identical over 7 bases. This CDR3 is 15 amino acids long. J gave up 4 bases and V 2 bases, and 6 bases lay outside the gene matches. Germline V gene sequence: CDR1 LGHNA, CDR2 YSLEER. The CDR3: CASSQRDRVPDTQYF. The CDR3 DNA reads TGCGCCAGCAGCCAACGAGACAGGGTTCCAGATACGCAGTATTTT.

The V and J genes are TRBV19 and TRBJ1-5; D not resolved. This CDR3 region has 14 residues. Looked up from germline, CDR1 is LNHDA and CDR2 is SQIVND (reference sequence). The V gene lost 10 bases and the J gene lost 3 bases, with 16 bases spanning the gap. CDR3 bases: TGTGCCACCAAAACGGCAGGTCCCAATCAGCCCCAGCATTTT. As protein: CATKTAGPNQPQHF.

CDR3 sequence reads: CAWSHSLAGYNEQFF. As DNA, the CDR3 is TGTGCCTGGAGTCATTCACTAGCGGGATACAATGAGCAGTTCTTC. The chain employs TRBV30 and TRBJ2-1; 10 bases line up with TRBD2. V shed 2 bases and J 4 bases; nucleotides not matched to a gene: 5. Germline loops: CDR1 GTSNPN, CDR2 SVGIG (reference sequence). The CDR3 totals 15 residues.

V gene TRBV19 combines with J gene TRBJ2-1, with D unclear. Germline V gene lookup returns CDR1 LNHDA and CDR2 SQIVND (reference sequence). V shed 3 bases and J shed 0 bases, with 12 bases lying between them. The CDR3 consists of 16 residues. The CDR3 nucleotides are TGTGCCAGTAGTATGAGCTGGCCTAGCTCCTACAATGAGCAGTTCTTC. Residues: CASSMSWPSSYNEQFF.

This chain joins TRBV7-2 and TRBJ2-7; 10 positions match TRBD2. Germline V gene sequence: CDR1 SGHTA, CDR2 FQGNSA. Trimming at V came to 5 bases and at J to 5 bases, leaving 12 bases not matched to a gene. This CDR3 has 16 amino acids. CDR3 in amino acids: CASSRRASGSSHEQYF. CDR3 bases: TGTGCCAGCAGCCGGCGGGCTAGCGGGAGTAGCCACGAGCAGTACTTC.

The V call is TRBV2, the J call TRBJ1-1; 7 bases align to TRBD1. Germline CDR1 reads SNHLY; CDR2 reads FYNNEI. The CDR3 runs 11 residues. Unmatched junction bases numbered 3, after V lost 6 bases and J lost 8 bases. CDR3 loop: CASRTGKEAFF. The CDR3 DNA reads as TGTGCCAGCAGGACAGGGAAAGAAGCTTTCTTT. Supplemented by reference TRBV2 and TRBJ1-1, the full variable domain reads EPEVTQTPSHQVTQMGQEVILRCVPISNHLYFYWYRQILGQKVEFLVSFYNNEISEKSEIFDDQFSVERPDGSNFTLKIRSTKLEDSAMYFCASRTGKEAFFGQGTRLTVV.

This clone was counted a single time. The chain recombines TRBV11-2 with TRBJ2-5; TRBD2 agrees at 7 bases. This CDR3 spans 16 amino acids. Unmatched junction bases numbered 11, after V lost 6 bases and J lost 1 base. Germline CDR1 is SGHAT and CDR2 is FQNNGV. The CDR3 here is CASRVPGRGIQETQYF. CDR3 coding DNA: TGTGCCAGCAGGGTTCCAGGGCGGGGGATCCAAGAGACCCAGTACTTC.

The CDR3 DNA reads TGCGCCAGCAGCGCCGACAGGGTCTACGCTGAAGCTTTCTTT. Encoded protein: CASSADRVYAEAFF. V gene TRBV5-1 combines with J gene TRBJ1-1; 7 nucleotides match TRBD1. V lost 4 bases and J lost 6; bases outside the gene matches: 9. The CDR3 is 14 amino acids. CDR1 and CDR2 from the germline V gene are SGHRS and YFSETQ. The complete variable domain, with remaining parts taken from reference TRBV5-1 and TRBJ1-1, reads KAGVTQTPRYLIKTRGQQVTLSCSPISGHRSVSWYQQTPGQGLQFLFEYFSETQRNKGNFPGRFSGRQFSNSRSEMNVSTLELGDSALYLCASSADRVYAEAFFGQGTRLTVV.

The chain uses TRBV10-3 and TRBJ1-5; D gene ambiguous. V lost 2 bases and J 0 bases, leaving 5 bases between the germline ends. Looked up from germline, CDR1 is ENHRY and CDR2 is SYGVKD. The CDR3 runs to 14 residues. CDR3 nucleotides: TGTGCCATCAGTGAGCTAAATAGCAATCAGCCCCAGCATTTT. Translation gives CAISELNSNQPQHF.